This TCR beta chain derives from a study of response to subunit inactivated influenza vaccine. General study points: New T cells are recruited in small numbers by each seasonal influenza vaccination, according to the authors' suggestion.

TCRdb recomputed calls from the RT-PCR reads with MiXCR, one row per CDR3 protein. Of 400,000 to 650,000 distinct CDR3 sequences listed, roughly 7.6% are singletons. A note on this clonotype: The antigen remains undetermined.

With 8 bases removed from V and 4 bases from J, the gap between germline ends came to 11 bases. The CDR3 extends over 13 amino acids. CDR1 LNHNV and CDR2 YYDKDF come from the germline V gene (reference sequence). The source was PBMCs from blood, collected less than 30 months after vaccination. This TCR came from a man in his fifties or sixties who received an inactivated influenza vaccine. The chain carries TRBV15 and TRBJ2-2, with TRBD1 as a possible D gene (6 bases). CDR3 bases: TGTGCCACCGAACAGGGAAGCACCGGGGAGCTGTTTTTT. Amino acid sequence: CATEQGSTGELFF.